This TCR beta chain is from a study of blood T cell repertoires in COVID-19. Overall study: Italy, Spain and the United States were the sources of the convalescent and acute COVID-19 samples. Nucleic acid was either cDNA or gDNA, and it came from T cells, B-cell-depleted T cells, or PBMCs.

The germline V gene encodes CDR1 SGHTS and CDR2 YDEGEE. Trimming at V came to 3 bases and at J to 6 bases, leaving 7 bases not matched to a gene. The CDR3 covers 15 residues. Original processing notes: Amplified reference gene primers provided the basis for estimating nucleated cell counts. The table came from immunoSEQ multiplex PCR; TCRdb's copy has only in-frame clones and leaves some out. From that table come the V and J calls and clone size; the DNA was used to work out D and trimming. The table records 95,000 to 150,000 clones, around 86% of them present only once. J is TRBJ1-5 and V is TRBV5-8; 9 nucleotides agree with TRBD1. The clonotype comes from a man older than 75 with active or convalescent COVID-19. Material for sequencing was peripheral blood. CDR3 protein: CASSSRTGEGQPQHF. In DNA, the CDR3 is TGTGCCAGCAGCTCCCGGACAGGGGAAGGTCAGCCCCAGCATTTT.